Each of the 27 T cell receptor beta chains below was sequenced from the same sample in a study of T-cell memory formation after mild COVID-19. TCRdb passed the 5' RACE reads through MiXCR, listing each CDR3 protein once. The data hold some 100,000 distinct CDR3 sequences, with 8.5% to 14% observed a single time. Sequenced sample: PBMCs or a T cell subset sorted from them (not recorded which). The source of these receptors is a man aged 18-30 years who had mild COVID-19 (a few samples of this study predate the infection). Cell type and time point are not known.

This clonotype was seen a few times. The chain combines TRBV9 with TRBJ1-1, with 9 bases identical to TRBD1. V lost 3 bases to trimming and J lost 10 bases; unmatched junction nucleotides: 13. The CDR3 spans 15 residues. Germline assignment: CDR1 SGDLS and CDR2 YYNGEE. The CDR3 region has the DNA TGTGCCAGCAGCGCCACACCGGGACAGGGAAGGGTAGCTTTCTTT. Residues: CASSATPGQGRVAFF.

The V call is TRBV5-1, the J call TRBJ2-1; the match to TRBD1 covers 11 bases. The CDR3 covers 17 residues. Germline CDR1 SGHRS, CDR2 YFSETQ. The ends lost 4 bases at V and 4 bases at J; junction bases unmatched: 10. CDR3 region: CASSPAPGQGEYNEQFF. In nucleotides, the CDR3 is TGCGCCAGCAGCCCTGCACCGGGACAGGGGGAATACAATGAGCAGTTCTTC.

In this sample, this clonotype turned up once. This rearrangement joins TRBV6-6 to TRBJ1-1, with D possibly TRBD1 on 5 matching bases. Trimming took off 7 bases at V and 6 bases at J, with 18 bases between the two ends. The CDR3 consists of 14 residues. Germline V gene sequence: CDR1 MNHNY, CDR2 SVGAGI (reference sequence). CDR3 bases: TGTGCCAGCAACTCGAAGGGGCCCAGCGCTGAAGCTTTCTTT. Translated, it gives CASNSKGPSAEAFF.

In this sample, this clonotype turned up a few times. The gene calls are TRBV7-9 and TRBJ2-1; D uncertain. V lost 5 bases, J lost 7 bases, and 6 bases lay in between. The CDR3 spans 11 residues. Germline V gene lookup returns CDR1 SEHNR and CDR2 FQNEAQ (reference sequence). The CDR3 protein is CASSTTNEQFF. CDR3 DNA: TGTGCCAGCAGCACCACGAATGAGCAGTTCTTC.

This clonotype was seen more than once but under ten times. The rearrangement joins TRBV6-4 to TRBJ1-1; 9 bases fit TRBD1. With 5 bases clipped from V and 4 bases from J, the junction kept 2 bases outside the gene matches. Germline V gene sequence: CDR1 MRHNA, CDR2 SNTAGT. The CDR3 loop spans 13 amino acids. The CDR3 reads CASSRTGVTEAFF. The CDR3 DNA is TGTGCCAGCAGTAGGACAGGGGTCACTGAAGCTTTCTTT.

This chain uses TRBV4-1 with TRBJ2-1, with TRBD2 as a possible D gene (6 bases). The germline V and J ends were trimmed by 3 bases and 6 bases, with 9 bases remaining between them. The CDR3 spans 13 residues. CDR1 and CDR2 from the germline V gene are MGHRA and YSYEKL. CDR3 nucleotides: TGCGCCAGCAGCCAGGGACTGAGCAATGAGCAGTTCTTC. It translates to CASSQGLSNEQFF.

CDR3 nucleotides: TGTGCCATCAGTGGAAGGGAGGGGAACACTGAAGCTTTCTTT. It is translated as CAISGREGNTEAFF. The V call is TRBV10-3, the J call TRBJ1-1; D call uncertain. From germline, CDR1 is ENHRY and CDR2 SYGVKD. CDR3 length equals 14 residues. Deletions cut 4 bases from V and 1 base from J, with 10 bases between.

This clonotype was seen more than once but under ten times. DNA of the CDR3: TGTGCCAGCAGCGGAGCCGGGGGGCGCATCGGGGAGCTGTTTTTT. It specifies CASSGAGGRIGELFF. The chain links TRBV9 to TRBJ2-2; a possible D gene is TRBD2 (7 bases). The CDR3 loop spans 15 amino acids. V dropped 3 bases and J dropped 7 bases, with 16 bases sitting between them. Germline V gene sequence: CDR1 SGDLS, CDR2 YYNGEE.

Here the CDR3 DNA reads TGCGCCAGCAGCTTGCTCAGGGAAACCGGGGAGCTGTTTTTT. Its translation is CASSLLRETGELFF. The rearrangement joins TRBV5-1 to TRBJ2-2; a possible D gene is TRBD1 (5 bases). The V end was cut by 1 base, the J end by 5 bases, with 9 bases between. Germline V gene data show CDR1 as SGHRS and CDR2 as YFSETQ. This CDR3 has 14 residues. The whole variable domain, remainder taken from reference TRBV5-1 and TRBJ2-2, is KAGVTQTPRYLIKTRGQQVTLSCSPISGHRSVSWYQQTPGQGLQFLFEYFSETQRNKGNFPGRFSGRQFSNSRSEMNVSTLELGDSALYLCASSLLRETGELFFGEGSRLTVL.

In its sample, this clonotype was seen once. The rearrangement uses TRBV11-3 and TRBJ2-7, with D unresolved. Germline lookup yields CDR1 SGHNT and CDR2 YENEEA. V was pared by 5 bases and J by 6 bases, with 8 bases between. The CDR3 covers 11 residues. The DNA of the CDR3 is TGTGCCAGCAGCGCCTCGGGCGAGCAGTACTTC. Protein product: CASSASGEQYF.

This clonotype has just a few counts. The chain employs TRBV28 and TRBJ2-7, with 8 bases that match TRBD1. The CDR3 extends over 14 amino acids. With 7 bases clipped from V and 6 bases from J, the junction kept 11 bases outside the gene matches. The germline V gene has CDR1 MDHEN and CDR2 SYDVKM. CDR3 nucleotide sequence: TGTGCCAGCATTCCATCCTGGACAGGGAGCGAGCAGTACTTC. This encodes CASIPSWTGSEQYF.

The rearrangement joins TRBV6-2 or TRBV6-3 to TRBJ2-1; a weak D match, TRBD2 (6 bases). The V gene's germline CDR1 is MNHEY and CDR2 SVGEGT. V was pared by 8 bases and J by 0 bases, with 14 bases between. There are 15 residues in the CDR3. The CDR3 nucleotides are TGTGCCAGCTCCCAGCGGGCGAGCTCCTACAATGAGCAGTTCTTC. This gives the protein CASSQRASSYNEQFF.

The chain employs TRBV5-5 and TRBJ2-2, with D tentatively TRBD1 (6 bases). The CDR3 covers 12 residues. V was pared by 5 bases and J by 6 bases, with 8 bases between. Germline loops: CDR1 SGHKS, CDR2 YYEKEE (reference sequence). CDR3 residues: CASRGASGELFF. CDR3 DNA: TGTGCCAGCAGGGGGGCATCCGGGGAGCTGTTTTTT. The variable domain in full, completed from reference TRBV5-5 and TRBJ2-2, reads DAGVTQSPTHLIKTRGQQVTLRCSPISGHKSVSWYQQVLGQGPQFIFQYYEKEERGRGNFPDRFSARQFPNYSSELNVNALLLGDSALYLCASRGASGELFFGEGSRLTVL.

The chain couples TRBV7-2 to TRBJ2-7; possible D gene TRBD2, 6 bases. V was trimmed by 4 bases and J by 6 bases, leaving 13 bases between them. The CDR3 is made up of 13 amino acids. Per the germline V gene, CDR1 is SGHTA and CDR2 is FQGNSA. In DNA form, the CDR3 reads TGTGCCAGCAGCTCCCATCCCGGGAGCGAGCAGTACGTC. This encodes CASSSHPGSEQYV.

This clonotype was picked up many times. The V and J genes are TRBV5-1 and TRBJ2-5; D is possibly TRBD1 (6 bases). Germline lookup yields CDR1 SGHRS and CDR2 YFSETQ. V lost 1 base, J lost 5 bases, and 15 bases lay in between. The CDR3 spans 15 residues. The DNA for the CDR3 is TGCGCCAGCAGCTTGTCAGGACAGCCAGAGGAGACCCAGTACTTC. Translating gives CASSLSGQPEETQYF.

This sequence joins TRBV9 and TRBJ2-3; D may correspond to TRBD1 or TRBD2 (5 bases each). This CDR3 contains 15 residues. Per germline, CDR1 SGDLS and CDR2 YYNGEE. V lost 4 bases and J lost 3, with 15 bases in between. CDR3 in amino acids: CASSTLGRRTDTQYF. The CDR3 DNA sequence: TGTGCCAGCAGCACCTTGGGACGCCGGACAGATACGCAGTATTTT.

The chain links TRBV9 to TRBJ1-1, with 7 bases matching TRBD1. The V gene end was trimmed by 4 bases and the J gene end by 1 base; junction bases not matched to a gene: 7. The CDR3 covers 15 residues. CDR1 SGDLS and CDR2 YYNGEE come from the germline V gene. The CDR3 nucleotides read TGTGCCAGCAGCAGTCACAGGGGCGAGAACACTGAAGCTTTCTTT. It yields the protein CASSSHRGENTEAFF.

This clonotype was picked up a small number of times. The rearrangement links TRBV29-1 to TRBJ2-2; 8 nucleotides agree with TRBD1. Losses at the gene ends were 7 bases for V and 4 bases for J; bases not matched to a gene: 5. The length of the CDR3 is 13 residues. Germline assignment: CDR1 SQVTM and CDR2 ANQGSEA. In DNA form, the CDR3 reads TGCAGCGCGGACAGGGCCATCACCGGGGAGCTGTTTTTT. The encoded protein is CSADRAITGELFF.

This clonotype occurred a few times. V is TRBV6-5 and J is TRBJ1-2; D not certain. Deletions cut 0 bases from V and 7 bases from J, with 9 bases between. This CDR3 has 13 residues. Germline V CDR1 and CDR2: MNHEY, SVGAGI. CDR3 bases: TGTGCCAGCAGTTACTCGAGTGAAGGTGGCTACACCTTC. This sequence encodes CASSYSSEGGYTF.

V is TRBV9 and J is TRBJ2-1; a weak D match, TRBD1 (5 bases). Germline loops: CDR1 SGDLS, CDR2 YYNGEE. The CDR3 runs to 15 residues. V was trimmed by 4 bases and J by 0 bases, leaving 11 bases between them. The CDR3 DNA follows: TGTGCCAGCAGCCCCCAAGGGGACTCCTACAATGAGCAGTTCTTC. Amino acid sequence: CASSPQGDSYNEQFF.

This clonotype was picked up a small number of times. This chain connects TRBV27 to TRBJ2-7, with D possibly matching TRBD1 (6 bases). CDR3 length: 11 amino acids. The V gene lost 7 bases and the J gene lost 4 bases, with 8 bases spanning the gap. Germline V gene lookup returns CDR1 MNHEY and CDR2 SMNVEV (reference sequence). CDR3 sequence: CASTQGYEQYF. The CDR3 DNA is TGTGCCAGCACCCAGGGGTACGAGCAGTACTTC.

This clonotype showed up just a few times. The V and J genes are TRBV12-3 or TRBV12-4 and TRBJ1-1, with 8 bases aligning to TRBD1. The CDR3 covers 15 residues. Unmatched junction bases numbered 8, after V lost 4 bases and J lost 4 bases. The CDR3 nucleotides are TGTGCCAGCAGTTCCCCGGACAGGGTGGGCACTGAAGCTTTCTTT. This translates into CASSSPDRVGTEAFF.

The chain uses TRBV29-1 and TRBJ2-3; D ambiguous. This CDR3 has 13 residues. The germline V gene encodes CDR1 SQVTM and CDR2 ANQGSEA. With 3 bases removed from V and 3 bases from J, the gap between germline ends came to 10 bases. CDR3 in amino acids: CSVDSYDTDTQYF. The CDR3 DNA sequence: TGCAGCGTTGACTCCTATGATACAGATACGCAGTATTTT.

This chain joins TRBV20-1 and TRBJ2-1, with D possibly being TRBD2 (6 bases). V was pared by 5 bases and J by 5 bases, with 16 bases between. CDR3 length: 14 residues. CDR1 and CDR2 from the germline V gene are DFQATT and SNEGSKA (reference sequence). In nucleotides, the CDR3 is TGCAGTGCTTGGGGACTGGCCGCAGACAATGAGCAGTTCTTC. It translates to CSAWGLAADNEQFF.

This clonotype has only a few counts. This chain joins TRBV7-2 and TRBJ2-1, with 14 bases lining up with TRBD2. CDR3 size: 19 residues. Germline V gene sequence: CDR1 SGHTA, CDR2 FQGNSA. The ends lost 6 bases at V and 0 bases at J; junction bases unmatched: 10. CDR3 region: CASRGFGLAGGHSYNEQFF. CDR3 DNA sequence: TGTGCCAGCAGGGGATTCGGACTAGCGGGGGGCCACTCCTACAATGAGCAGTTCTTC.

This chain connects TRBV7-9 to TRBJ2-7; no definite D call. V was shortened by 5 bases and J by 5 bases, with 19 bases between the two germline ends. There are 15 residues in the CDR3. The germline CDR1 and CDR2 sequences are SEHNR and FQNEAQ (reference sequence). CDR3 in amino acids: CASSPPWVEVHEQYF. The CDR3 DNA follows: TGTGCCAGCAGCCCGCCCTGGGTGGAAGTCCACGAGCAGTACTTC. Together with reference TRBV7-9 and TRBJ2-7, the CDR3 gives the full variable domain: DTGVSQNPRHKITKRGQNVTFRCDPISEHNRLYWYRQTLGQGPEFLTYFQNEAQLEKSRLLSDRFSAERPKGSFSTLEIQRTEQGDSAMYLCASSPPWVEVHEQYFGPGTRLTVT.

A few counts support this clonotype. The CDR3 coding sequence is TGTGCCATCAGTGACTCCTTGGGAGGGAGCAATCAGCCCCAGCATTTT. Translating it yields CAISDSLGGSNQPQHF. This chain joins TRBV10-3 and TRBJ1-5; no reliable D call. Trimming took 3 bases from V and 1 from J, leaving 13 bases between them. Germline lookup yields CDR1 ENHRY and CDR2 SYGVKD. This CDR3 is built from 16 residues.